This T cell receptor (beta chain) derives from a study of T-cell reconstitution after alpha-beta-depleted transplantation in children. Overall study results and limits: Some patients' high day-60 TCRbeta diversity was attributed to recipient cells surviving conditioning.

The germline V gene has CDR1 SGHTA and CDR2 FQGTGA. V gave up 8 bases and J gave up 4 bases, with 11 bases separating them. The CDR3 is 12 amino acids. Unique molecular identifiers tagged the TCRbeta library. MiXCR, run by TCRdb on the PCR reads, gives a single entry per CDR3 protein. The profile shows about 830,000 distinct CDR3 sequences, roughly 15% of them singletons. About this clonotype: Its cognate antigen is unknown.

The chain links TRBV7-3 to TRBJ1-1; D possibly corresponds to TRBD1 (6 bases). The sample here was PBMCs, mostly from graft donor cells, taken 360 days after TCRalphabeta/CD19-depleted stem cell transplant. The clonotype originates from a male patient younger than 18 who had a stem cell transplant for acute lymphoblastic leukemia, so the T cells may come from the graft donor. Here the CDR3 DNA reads TGTGCCAGCCAGGGGTTCAGCACTGAAGCTTTCTTT. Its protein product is CASQGFSTEAFF. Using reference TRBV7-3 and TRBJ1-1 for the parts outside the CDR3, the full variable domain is GAGVSQTPSNKVTEKGKYVELRCDPISGHTALYWYRQSLGQGPEFLIYFQGTGAADDSGLPNDRFFAVRPEGSVSTLKIQRTERGDSAVYLCASQGFSTEAFFGQGTRLTVV.